Below are 3 T cell receptor beta chains sequenced from a single sample in a study of response to subunit inactivated influenza vaccine (dated by TCRdb to the late 2010s). Libraries were prepared through RT-PCR. The run used an Illumina HiSeq 2500. Through fastp at Q25 and MiXCR, TCRdb rebuilt clones from the public reads, retaining in-frame beta chains. Identical CDR3 protein sequences are pooled into one entry, listed with their most common genes and DNA. A total of approximately 170,000 distinct CDR3 sequences appear in this sample, 14% of them only once. The ten top clones hold approximately 30% of the sample. The specimen comprised CD8+ T cells sorted from PBMCs, sampled more than 4 days after vaccination. The source of these receptors is a man aged 45-60 years who received an inactivated influenza vaccine. Donor details come from another sample of the same person, matched by shared clones.

The chain joins TRBV6-1 to TRBJ2-5; 7 bases agree with TRBD2. CDR1 is MNHNS and CDR2 is SASEGT in the germline V gene. The CDR3 sequence is 17 residues long. The V gene end was trimmed by 4 bases and the J gene end by 5 bases; junction bases not matched to a gene: 16. CDR3 protein: CASSAREGFSGSETQYF. The DNA for the CDR3 is TGTGCCAGCAGTGCCAGGGAGGGCTTCTCCGGGAGTGAGACCCAGTACTTC.

The V gene is TRBV29-1, the J gene TRBJ2-3; 7 bases agree with TRBD1. The CDR3 has 13 residues. Germline CDR1 and CDR2: SQVTM and ANQGSEA. J gave up 4 bases and V 3 bases, and 4 bases lay outside the gene matches. The CDR3 region is CSVDQTGADTQYF. The CDR3 coding sequence is TGCAGCGTTGACCAAACAGGGGCAGATACGCAGTATTTT.

The chain combines TRBV27 with TRBJ2-2; D is unclear. With 5 bases removed from V and 0 bases from J, the gap between germline ends came to 7 bases. The CDR3 is 14 amino acids. Per the germline V gene, CDR1 is MNHEY and CDR2 is SMNVEV (reference sequence). Here the CDR3 reads CASSENSNTGELFF. The DNA of the CDR3 is TGTGCCAGCAGTGAAAACTCGAACACCGGGGAGCTGTTTTTT.